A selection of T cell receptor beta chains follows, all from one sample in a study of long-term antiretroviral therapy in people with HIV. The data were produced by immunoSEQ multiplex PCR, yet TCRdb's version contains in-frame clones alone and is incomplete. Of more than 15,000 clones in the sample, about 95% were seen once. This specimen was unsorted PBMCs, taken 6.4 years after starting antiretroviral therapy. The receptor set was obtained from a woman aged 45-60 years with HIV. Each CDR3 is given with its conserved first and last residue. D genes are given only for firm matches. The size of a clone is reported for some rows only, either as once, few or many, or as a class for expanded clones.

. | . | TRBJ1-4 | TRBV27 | TGTGCCAGCAGCTCCCTCGATCATGAAAAACTGTTTTTT | CASSSLDHEKLFF
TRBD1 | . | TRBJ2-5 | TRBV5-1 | TGCGCCAGCCGGGACAGGGTCCAAGAGACCCAGTACTTC | CASRDRVQETQYF
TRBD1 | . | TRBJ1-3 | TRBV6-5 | TGTGCCAGCAGTTACGGACAGGCCTCTGGAAACACCATATATTTT | CASSYGQASGNTIYF
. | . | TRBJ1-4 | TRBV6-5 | TGTGCCAGCAGTTACATGGGGGACTCTAATGAAAAACTGTTTTTT | CASSYMGDSNEKLFF
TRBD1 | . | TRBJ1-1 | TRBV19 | TGTGCCAGTACCCCGGGACAGACTTACACTGAAGCTTTCTTT | CASTPGQTYTEAFF
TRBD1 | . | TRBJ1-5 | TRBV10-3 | TGTGCCATCAGTGAGTCGACAGGGAATCAGCCCCAGCATTTT | CAISESTGNQPQHF
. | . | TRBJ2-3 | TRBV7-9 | TGTGCCAGCAGAGGTCCCGGAACAGATACGCAGTATTTT | CASRGPGTDTQYF
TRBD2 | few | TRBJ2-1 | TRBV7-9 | TGTGCCAGCAGCCGCCTAACCGGACTAGCGGGAGGCAATGAGCAGTTCTTC | CASSRLTGLAGGNEQFF
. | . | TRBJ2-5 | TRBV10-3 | TGTGCCATCAAGGGCAGACGGGAAGAGACCCAGTACTTC | CAIKGRREETQYF
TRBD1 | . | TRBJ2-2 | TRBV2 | TGTGCCAGCAGTGAAATGGGACAGGGGGTAACCGGGGAGCTGTTTTTT | CASSEMGQGVTGELFF
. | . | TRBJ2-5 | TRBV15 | TGTGCCACCAGCAGAGATCACACTTCTTTCCAAGAGACCCAGTACTTC | CATSRDHTSFQETQYF
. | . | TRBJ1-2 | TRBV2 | TGTGCCAGCAGTGAGCCAGGATCCGCTCGGGACAATGGCTACACCTTC | CASSEPGSARDNGYTF
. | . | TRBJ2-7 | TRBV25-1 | TGTGCCAGCAGATTTAGAGGGGAGCAGTACTTC | CASRFRGEQYF
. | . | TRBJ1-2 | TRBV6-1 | TGTGCCAGCAGTGACGGACCAAGGGGCTATGGCTACACCTTC | CASSDGPRGYGYTF
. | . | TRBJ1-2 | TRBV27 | TGTGCCAGCAGTCCTCGGTGGGGTAACTATGGCTACACCTTC | CASSPRWGNYGYTF
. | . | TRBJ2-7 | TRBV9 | TGTGCCAGCAGCCCCCCCCAGCCTAGATCCTACGAGCAGTACTTC | CASSPPQPRSYEQYF
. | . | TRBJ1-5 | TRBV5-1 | TGCGCCAGCAGCTTGGGGGCAGGGAATCAGCCCCAGCATTTT | CASSLGAGNQPQHF
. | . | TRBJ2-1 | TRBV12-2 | TGTGCAAGTCGCTTAAGGTCGGTATTAGGGAAACAGGGGTCCTACAATGAGCAGTTCTTC | CASRLRSVLGKQGSYNEQFF
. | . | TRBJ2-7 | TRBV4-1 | TGCGCCAGCAGCCAAGAGGCGGAGGGGCGAGGGGTCGAGCAGTACTTC | CASSQEAEGRGVEQYF
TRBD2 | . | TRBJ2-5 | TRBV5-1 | TGCGCCAGCAGCCTAAGACTAGCGGTCGAAGAGACCCAGTACTTC | CASSLRLAVEETQYF
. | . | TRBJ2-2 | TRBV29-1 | TGCAGCGTTCAGGAGGCGGGCCACGCCGGGGAGCTGTTTTTT | CSVQEAGHAGELFF
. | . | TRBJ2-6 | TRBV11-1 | TGTGCCAGCAGCGGGGGTTTAGGATCTGGGGCCAACGTCCTGACTTTC | CASSGGLGSGANVLTF
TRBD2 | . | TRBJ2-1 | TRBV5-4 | TGTGCCAGCAGCTTGGCTGCAGGGTTGGTAGCGGGGGACAATGAGCAGTTCTTC | CASSLAAGLVAGDNEQFF
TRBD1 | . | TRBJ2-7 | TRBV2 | TGTGCCAGCACCGGGGACAGCTACGAGCAGTACTTC | CASTGDSYEQYF
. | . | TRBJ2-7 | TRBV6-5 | TGTGCCAGCAGTTACTCGAATGCGGCCCCCTACGAGCAGTACTTC | CASSYSNAAPYEQYF
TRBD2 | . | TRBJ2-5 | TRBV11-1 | TGTGCCAGCAGCCTCCTCAAACTAGCGGGACCCACTTACTTC | CASSLLKLAGPTYF
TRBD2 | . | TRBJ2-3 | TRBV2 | TGTGCCAGCAGTGATAGCGGGAGAGGGACAGATACGCAGTATTTT | CASSDSGRGTDTQYF